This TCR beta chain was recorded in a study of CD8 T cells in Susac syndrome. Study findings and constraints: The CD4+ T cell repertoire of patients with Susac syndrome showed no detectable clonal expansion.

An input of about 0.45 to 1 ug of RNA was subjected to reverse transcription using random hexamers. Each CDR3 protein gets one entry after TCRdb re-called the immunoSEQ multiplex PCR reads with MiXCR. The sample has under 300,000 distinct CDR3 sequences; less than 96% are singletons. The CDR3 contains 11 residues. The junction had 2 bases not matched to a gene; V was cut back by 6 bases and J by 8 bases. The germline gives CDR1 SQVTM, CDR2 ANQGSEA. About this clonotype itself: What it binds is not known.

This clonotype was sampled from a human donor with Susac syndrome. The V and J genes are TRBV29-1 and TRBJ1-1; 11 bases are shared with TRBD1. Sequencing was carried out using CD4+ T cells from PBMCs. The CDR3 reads CSVRDRGEAFF. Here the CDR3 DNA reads TGCAGCGTCCGGGACAGGGGGGAAGCTTTCTTT.